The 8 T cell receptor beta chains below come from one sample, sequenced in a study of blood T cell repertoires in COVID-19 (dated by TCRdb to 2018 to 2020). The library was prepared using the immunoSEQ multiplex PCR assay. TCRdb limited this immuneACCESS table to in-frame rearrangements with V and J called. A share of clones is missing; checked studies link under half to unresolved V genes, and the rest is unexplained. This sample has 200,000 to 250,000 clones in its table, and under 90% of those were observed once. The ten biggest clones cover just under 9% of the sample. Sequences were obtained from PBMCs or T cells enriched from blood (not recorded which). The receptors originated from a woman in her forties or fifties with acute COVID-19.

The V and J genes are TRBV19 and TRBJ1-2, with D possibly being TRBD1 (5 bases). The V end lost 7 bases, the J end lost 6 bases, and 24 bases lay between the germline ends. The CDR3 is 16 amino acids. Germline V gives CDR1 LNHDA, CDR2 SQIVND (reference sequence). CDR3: CASTPFWGVGSHGYTF. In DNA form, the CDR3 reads TGTGCCAGTACCCCGTTCTGGGGGGTGGGTAGTCATGGCTACACCTTC.

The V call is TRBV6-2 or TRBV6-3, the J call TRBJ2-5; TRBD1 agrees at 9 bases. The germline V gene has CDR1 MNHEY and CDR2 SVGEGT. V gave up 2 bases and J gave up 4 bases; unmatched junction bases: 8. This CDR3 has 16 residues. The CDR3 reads CASSYPRTGVGETQYF. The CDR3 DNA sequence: TGTGCCAGCAGTTACCCGCGGACAGGGGTTGGAGAGACCCAGTACTTC.

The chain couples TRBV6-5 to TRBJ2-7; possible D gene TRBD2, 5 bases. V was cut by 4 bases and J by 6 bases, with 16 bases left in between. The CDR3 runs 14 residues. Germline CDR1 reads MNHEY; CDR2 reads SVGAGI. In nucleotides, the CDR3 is TGTGCCAGCAGTTCATCGACCGGGGTTCGCGAGCAGTACTTC. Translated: CASSSSTGVREQYF.

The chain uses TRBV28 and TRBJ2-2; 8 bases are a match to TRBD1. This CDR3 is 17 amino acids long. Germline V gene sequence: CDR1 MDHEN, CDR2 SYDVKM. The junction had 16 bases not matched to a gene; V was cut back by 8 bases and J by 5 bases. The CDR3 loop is CASPPNIQGASTGELFF. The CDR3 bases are TGTGCCAGCCCTCCCAACATTCAGGGGGCAAGTACCGGGGAGCTGTTTTTT.

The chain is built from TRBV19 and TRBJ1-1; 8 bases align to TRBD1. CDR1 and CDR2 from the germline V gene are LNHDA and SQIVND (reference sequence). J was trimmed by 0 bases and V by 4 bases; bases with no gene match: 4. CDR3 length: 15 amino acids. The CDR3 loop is CASSTRQGLNTEAFF. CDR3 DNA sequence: TGTGCCAGTAGTACTAGACAGGGGCTGAACACTGAAGCTTTCTTT.

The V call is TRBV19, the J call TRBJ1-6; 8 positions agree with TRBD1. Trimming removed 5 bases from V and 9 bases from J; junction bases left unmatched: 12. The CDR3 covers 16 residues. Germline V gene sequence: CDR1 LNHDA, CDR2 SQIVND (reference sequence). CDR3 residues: CASSQSPSGGGSPLHF. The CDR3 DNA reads TGTGCCAGTAGTCAGTCGCCCTCAGGGGGCGGTTCACCCCTCCACTTT. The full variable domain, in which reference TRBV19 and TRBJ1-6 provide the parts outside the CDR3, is DGGITQSPKYLFRKEGQNVTLSCEQNLNHDAMYWYRQDPGQGLRLIYYSQIVNDFQKGDIAEGYSVSREKKESFPLTVTSAQKNPTAFYLCASSQSPSGGGSPLHFGNGTRLTVT.

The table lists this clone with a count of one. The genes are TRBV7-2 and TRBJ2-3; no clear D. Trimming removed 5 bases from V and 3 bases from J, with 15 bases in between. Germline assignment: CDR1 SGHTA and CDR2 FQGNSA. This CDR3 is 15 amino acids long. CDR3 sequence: CASSEHLAGTDTQYF. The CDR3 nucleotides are TGTGCCAGCAGCGAACACCTCGCCGGGACAGATACGCAGTATTTT.

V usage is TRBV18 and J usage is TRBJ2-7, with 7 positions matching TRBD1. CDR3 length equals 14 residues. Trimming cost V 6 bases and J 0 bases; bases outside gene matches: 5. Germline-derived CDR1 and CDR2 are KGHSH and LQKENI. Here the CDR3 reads CASSRGQNSYEQYF. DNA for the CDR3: TGTGCCAGCTCGAGGGGACAGAACTCCTACGAGCAGTACTTC.